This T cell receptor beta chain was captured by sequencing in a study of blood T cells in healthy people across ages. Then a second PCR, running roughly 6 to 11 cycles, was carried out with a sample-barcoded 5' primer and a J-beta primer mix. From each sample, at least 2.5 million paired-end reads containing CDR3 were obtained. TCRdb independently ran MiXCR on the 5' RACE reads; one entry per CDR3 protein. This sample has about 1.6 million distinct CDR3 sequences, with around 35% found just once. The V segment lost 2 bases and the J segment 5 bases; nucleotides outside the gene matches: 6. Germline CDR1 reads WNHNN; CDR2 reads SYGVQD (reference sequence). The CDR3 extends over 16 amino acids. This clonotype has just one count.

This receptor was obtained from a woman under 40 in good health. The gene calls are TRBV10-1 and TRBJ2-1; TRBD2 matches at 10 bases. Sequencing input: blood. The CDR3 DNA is TGCGCCAGCAGTGAGATGGTAGCGGGAGGCCACAATGAGCAGTTCTTC. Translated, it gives CASSEMVAGGHNEQFF.